This T cell receptor (beta chain) was sequenced in a study of T cells after yellow fever vaccination. General observations from the study: A small proportion of clonotypes was detected in both the CD4 and CD8 compartments. Most primary-vaccination clones reappeared after the booster (approximately 95% CD4, about 87% CD8).

CDR3 length equals 14 residues. From germline, CDR1 is MNHEY and CDR2 SVGAGI. Between the trimmed V and J ends, which lost 3 bases and 6 bases, there was a span of 14 bases. TCRdb used MiXCR to reprocess the 5' RACE reads, holding one entry per CDR3 protein. The table has hundreds of thousands of distinct CDR3 sequences, approximately 18% seen once; the top ten hold roughly a sixth. This clonotype turned up a few times. The antigen is unknown. The specimen was PBMCs, collected before the yellow fever booster vaccination. The sequence was collected from a young man who received the YFV17D yellow fever vaccine. This chain joins TRBV6-5 and TRBJ1-1; D ambiguous. The CDR3 loop reads CASSYSFRSAEAFF. The CDR3 bases are TGTGCCAGCAGTTATAGTTTCAGGTCCGCTGAAGCTTTCTTT.